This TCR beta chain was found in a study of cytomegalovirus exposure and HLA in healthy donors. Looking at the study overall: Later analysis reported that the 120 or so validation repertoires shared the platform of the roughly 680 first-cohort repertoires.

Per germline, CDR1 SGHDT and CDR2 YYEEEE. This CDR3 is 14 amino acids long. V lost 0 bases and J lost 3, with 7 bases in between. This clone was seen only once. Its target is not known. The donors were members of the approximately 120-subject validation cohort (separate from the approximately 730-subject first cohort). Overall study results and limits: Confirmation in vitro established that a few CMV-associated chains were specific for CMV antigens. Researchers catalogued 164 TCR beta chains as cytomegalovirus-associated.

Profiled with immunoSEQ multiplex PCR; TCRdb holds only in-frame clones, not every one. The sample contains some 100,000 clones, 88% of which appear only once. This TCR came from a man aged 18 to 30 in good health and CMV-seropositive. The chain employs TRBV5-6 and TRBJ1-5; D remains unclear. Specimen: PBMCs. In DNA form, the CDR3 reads TGTGCCAGCAGCTTGGACAGATCCAATCAGCCCCAGCATTTT. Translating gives CASSLDRSNQPQHF.